This T cell receptor beta chain was sequenced during a study of T cell changes during pregnancy in multiple sclerosis (dated by TCRdb to about 2019). Study-level background: The study examined how the T cell repertoire changed over the course of pregnancy in women with multiple sclerosis.

The library was generated by the immunoSEQ multiplex PCR assay. Entries here come from immuneACCESS through TCRdb and include only in-frame sequences with V and J called. Some clones fail to appear in such tables; in the studies checked, an unresolved V gene covers under half of the shortfall, and the cause of the remainder is unknown. The sample contains around 12,000 clones, approximately 88% of them found a single time. 7.7% of the sample rests with the top ten. The CDR3, from cysteine to phenylalanine, totals 18 residues. Only the CDR3 DNA stays, 54 bases, in frame from base 1. The germline V gene encodes CDR1 MNHNS and CDR2 SASEGT. For this chain, trimming is 2 bases at the V end and 3 bases at the J end, and the number of junction bases without a gene match is 13. As for this clone: The antigen this receptor binds is unknown. No clone much larger than this one lies a single base away; base qualities are absent.

This receptor chain uses TRBV6-1 and TRBJ2-7, and 10 junction bases match TRBD1. This sample comprised CD8+ T cells from peripheral blood mononuclear cells, obtained in the second trimester of pregnancy. The source is a female donor in good health, enrolled as a control in a pregnancy study. The DNA reads as follows: TGTGCCAGCAGTGAACCCCCCGGGGGGGACAGGGGTGGCTACGAGCAGTACTTC. Translated, it reads CASSEPPGGDRGGYEQYF.